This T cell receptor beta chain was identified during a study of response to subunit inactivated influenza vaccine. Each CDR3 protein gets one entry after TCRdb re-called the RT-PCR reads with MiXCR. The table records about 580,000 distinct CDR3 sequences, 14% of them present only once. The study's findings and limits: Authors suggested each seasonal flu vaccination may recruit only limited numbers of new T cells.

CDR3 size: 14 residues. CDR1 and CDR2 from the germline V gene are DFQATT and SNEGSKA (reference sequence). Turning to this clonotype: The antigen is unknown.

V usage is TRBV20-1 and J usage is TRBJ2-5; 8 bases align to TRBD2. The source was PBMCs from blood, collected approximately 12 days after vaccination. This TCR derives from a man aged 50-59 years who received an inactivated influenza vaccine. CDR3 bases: TGCAGCGCTCCAGGAGCGGGAGTGGGTGAGACCCAGTACTTC. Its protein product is CSAPGAGVGETQYF.